The 11 T cell receptor beta chains reported below all come from one sample, sequenced in a study of blood T cell repertoires in COVID-19. Profiling relied on immunoSEQ multiplex PCR, and the TCRdb table lists in-frame clones only, not all of them. The table has 150,000 to 200,000 clones, around 83% seen once. Sequenced input: peripheral blood. All receptors derive from a man aged 35 to 55 with acute or convalescent COVID-19.

The chain links TRBV7-9 to TRBJ2-3; a possible D gene is TRBD2 (7 bases). V lost 5 bases and J lost 10, with 13 bases in between. CDR3 length equals 12 residues. CDR1 is SEHNR, CDR2 FQNEAQ, per germline (reference sequence). The CDR3 region has the DNA TGTGCCAGCAGCCTGGGGGGGCCCCCGCAGTATTTT. It is translated as CASSLGGPPQYF.

This chain links TRBV2 with TRBJ2-4, with D hard to call. CDR1 and CDR2 (germline): SNHLY, FYNNEI. Between the trimmed V and J ends, which lost 8 bases and 0 bases, there was a span of 11 bases. The CDR3 is 14 amino acids. CDR3: CASLEALAKNIQYF. The CDR3 region has the DNA TGTGCCAGCCTAGAAGCCTTAGCCAAAAACATTCAGTACTTC.

The V gene is TRBV5-5, the J gene TRBJ1-1; no clear D gene. CDR1 SGHKS and CDR2 YYEKEE come from the germline V gene (reference sequence). V was clipped by 0 bases and J by 0 bases, with 12 bases between them. The CDR3 is made up of 16 amino acids. The CDR3 bases are TGTGCCAGCAGCTTGGATGGACTGTACATGAACACTGAAGCTTTCTTT. As protein: CASSLDGLYMNTEAFF. Looking up the rest from reference TRBV5-5 and TRBJ1-1 gives the full variable domain: DAGVTQSPTHLIKTRGQQVTLRCSPISGHKSVSWYQQVLGQGPQFIFQYYEKEERGRGNFPDRFSARQFPNYSSELNVNALLLGDSALYLCASSLDGLYMNTEAFFGQGTRLTVV.

The chain employs TRBV6-6 and TRBJ2-3; maybe TRBD2 (7 bases). The CDR3 consists of 15 residues. Germline values: CDR1 MNHNY, CDR2 SVGAGI (reference sequence). Deletions cut 0 bases from V and 1 base from J, with 8 bases between. CDR3 region: CASSYSGGRTDTQYF. CDR3 in DNA: TGTGCCAGCAGTTACTCGGGGGGGCGCACAGATACGCAGTATTTT.

The rearrangement uses TRBV5-4 and TRBJ2-1; 9 nucleotides match TRBD2. CDR1 and CDR2 from the germline V gene are SGHNT and YYREEE (reference sequence). V lost 4 bases and J lost 8; bases outside the gene matches: 10. The CDR3 has 15 amino acids. The CDR3 loop reads CASSNLARGGDEQFF. CDR3 sequence (DNA): TGTGCCAGCAGCAACCTAGCGCGGGGGGGGGATGAGCAGTTCTTC.

The J gene is TRBJ2-7, the V gene TRBV5-1; D is perhaps TRBD2 (5 bases). The CDR3 contains 15 residues. Germline CDR1 reads SGHRS; CDR2 reads YFSETQ. V gave up 3 bases and J gave up 0 bases, with 13 bases separating them. CDR3 in amino acids: CASSWTGKSSYEQYF. The CDR3 nucleotides read TGCGCCAGCAGCTGGACGGGGAAAAGCTCCTACGAGCAGTACTTC.

This rearrangement joins TRBV5-6 to TRBJ2-4; possible D gene TRBD2, 5 bases. Germline loops: CDR1 SGHDT, CDR2 YYEEEE. The V end lost 6 bases, the J end lost 8 bases, and 15 bases lay between the germline ends. The CDR3 totals 13 residues. The CDR3 DNA follows: TGTGCCAGCACCGCTCTCCGGGGAGACATTCAGTACTTC. It yields the protein CASTALRGDIQYF.

This chain uses TRBV5-1 with TRBJ2-7, with D perhaps matching TRBD1 (6 bases). The CDR3 is 15 residues long. V lost 3 bases and J lost 0, with 13 bases in between. Germline V gene sequence: CDR1 SGHRS, CDR2 YFSETQ. The CDR3 loop reads CASSYGRTVSYEQYF. DNA for the CDR3: TGCGCCAGCAGCTACGGACGGACAGTCTCCTACGAGCAGTACTTC. The variable domain in full, with the rest retrieved from reference TRBV5-1 and TRBJ2-7, is KAGVTQTPRYLIKTRGQQVTLSCSPISGHRSVSWYQQTPGQGLQFLFEYFSETQRNKGNFPGRFSGRQFSNSRSEMNVSTLELGDSALYLCASSYGRTVSYEQYFGPGTRLTVT.

This chain joins TRBV2 and TRBJ2-5; D uncertain. The V end lost 5 bases, the J end lost 1 base, and 11 bases lay between the germline ends. CDR1 and CDR2 from the germline V gene are SNHLY and FYNNEI. This CDR3 region has 14 residues. The CDR3 coding sequence is TGTGCCAGCAGTAATCGTGGAGCCCAAGAGACCCAGTACTTC. Its protein product is CASSNRGAQETQYF. Complete variable domain (other parts from reference TRBV2 and TRBJ2-5): EPEVTQTPSHQVTQMGQEVILRCVPISNHLYFYWYRQILGQKVEFLVSFYNNEISEKSEIFDDQFSVERPDGSNFTLKIRSTKLEDSAMYFCASSNRGAQETQYFGPGTRLLVL.

The CDR3 is CASRQTGNTEAFF. DNA of the CDR3: TGTGCCAGCAGACAGACAGGGAACACTGAAGCTTTCTTT. The gene calls are TRBV5-6 and TRBJ1-1; TRBD1 might be the D (6 bases). There are 13 residues in the CDR3. Trimming cost V 5 bases and J 1 base, with 9 bases left between them. Germline V gene data show CDR1 as SGHDT and CDR2 as YYEEEE.

V usage is TRBV4-2 and J usage is TRBJ1-2, with 8 bases matching TRBD1. CDR1 LGHNA and CDR2 YNFKEQ come from the germline V gene. The CDR3 consists of 14 residues. V lost 6 bases to trimming and J lost 3 bases; unmatched junction nucleotides: 6. The chain's CDR3 is CASSTDRGYYGYTF. The CDR3 coding sequence is TGTGCCAGCAGTACCGACAGGGGTTACTATGGCTACACCTTC.